This T cell receptor beta chain was sequenced for a study of blood T cell repertoires in COVID-19. V lost 4 bases and J lost 2, with 12 bases in between. The CDR3 runs 14 residues. Looked up from germline, CDR1 is SGHRS and CDR2 is YFSETQ. Enrolled through a virtual design, the participants were between roughly 18 and 100 years of age and came from 24 US areas. Cohort allocation depended upon clinical history that participants reported. Recovery among Cohort 3 donors was established by two negative PCRs, clearance, or symptom resolution. Original methodology: Nucleated cell counts were estimated from reference gene primer amplification. Here immunoSEQ multiplex PCR was the method, and the copy in TCRdb shows in-frame clones only, minus some. V and J calls plus clone size are reproduced from that table; the DNA served to infer D and trimming. The sample yields more than 250,000 clones, approximately 87% seen once.

The chain joins TRBV5-1 to TRBJ1-2; tentatively, D is TRBD1 (5 bases). The specimen was PBMCs or T cells enriched from blood (not recorded which). The sequence was collected from a woman aged 30 to 39 who had recovered from COVID-19. The CDR3 region has the DNA TGCGCCAGCAGCAGAGGGGAGGAGAACTATGGCTACACCTTC. It codes for CASSRGEENYGYTF.